These 26 T cell receptor beta chains share one sample of origin, sequenced in a study of blood T cells in healthy people across ages. Primed by a sample-barcoded 5' primer and a J-beta primer mix, a second PCR proceeded for about 6 to 12 cycles. MiXCR, run by TCRdb on the 5' RACE reads, gives a single entry per CDR3 protein. The sample has 1.2 million to 1.5 million distinct CDR3 sequences, approximately 38% seen once. The specimen sequenced was blood. These receptors originate from a young woman in good health.

The chain joins TRBV6-5 to TRBJ2-7; no firm D call. Germline CDR1 reads MNHEY; CDR2 reads SVGAGI. CDR3 size: 11 residues. V dropped 8 bases and J dropped 3 bases, with 8 bases sitting between them. The CDR3 bases are TGTGCCAGCGGGCTAGACTACGAGCAGTACTTC. This sequence encodes CASGLDYEQYF.

In its sample, this clonotype was seen a few times. The rearrangement links TRBV6-6 to TRBJ2-1, with 8 bases that match TRBD2. The CDR3 is 15 amino acids. Germline V CDR1 and CDR2: MNHNY, SVGAGI (reference sequence). With V trimmed by 5 bases and J by 5 bases, 8 bases remained unmatched. The CDR3 DNA follows: TGTGCCAGCAGTGGGGGACTAGTCCCCGACAATGAGCAGTTCTTC. The encoded protein is CASSGGLVPDNEQFF.

The V call is TRBV5-6, the J call TRBJ1-1; D is unclear. The CDR3 contains 13 residues. Trimming pared 0 bases from V and 3 bases from J, leaving 6 bases between. In germline, CDR1 is SGHDT, CDR2 YYEEEE. The CDR3 sequence is CASSLDIDTEAFF. The DNA for the CDR3 is TGTGCCAGCAGCTTGGACATTGACACTGAAGCTTTCTTT.

V is TRBV20-1 and J is TRBJ2-5; a weak D match, TRBD2 (5 bases). Germline-derived CDR1 and CDR2 are DFQATT and SNEGSKA (reference sequence). The CDR3 contains 13 residues. V dropped 8 bases and J dropped 2 bases, with 15 bases sitting between them. The CDR3 DNA follows: TGCAGTCCTGGAAAACTAGGGCAAGAGACCCAGTACTTC. This codes for CSPGKLGQETQYF.

The chain joins TRBV3-1 to TRBJ2-2; weak D call: TRBD2 (6 bases). Germline V gives CDR1 LGHDT, CDR2 YNNKEL (reference sequence). This CDR3 spans 13 amino acids. Between the trimmed V and J ends, which lost 4 bases and 7 bases, there was a span of 10 bases. CDR3 DNA: TGTGCCAGCAGCCTCCTCGGGAGCGGGGAGCTGTTTTTT. It translates to CASSLLGSGELFF. The full variable domain, in which reference TRBV3-1 and TRBJ2-2 provide the parts outside the CDR3, is DTAVSQTPKYLVTQMGNDKSIKCEQNLGHDTMYWYKQDSKKFLKIMFSYNNKELIINETVPNRFSPKSPDKAHLNLHINSLELGDSAVYFCASSLLGSGELFFGEGSRLTVL.

This clonotype showed up just a few times. V is TRBV4-1 and J is TRBJ2-2; a possible D gene is TRBD1 (5 bases). Germline V gives CDR1 MGHRA, CDR2 YSYEKL. The CDR3 runs to 14 residues. Trimming left V 0 bases short and J 3 bases short, with 5 bases between. CDR3 sequence reads: CASSQEQDTGELFF. As DNA, the CDR3 is TGCGCCAGCAGCCAAGAACAGGACACCGGGGAGCTGTTTTTT.

This clonotype has just a few counts. CDR3 sequence reads: CASSPDRGQGGYTF. For the CDR3, the DNA is TGTGCCAGCAGCCCGGACAGGGGGCAAGGTGGCTACACCTTC. V usage is TRBV7-9 and J usage is TRBJ1-2; TRBD1 matches 11 bases. This CDR3 is built from 14 residues. The germline gives CDR1 SEHNR, CDR2 FQNEAQ (reference sequence). Unmatched junction bases numbered 6, after V lost 5 bases and J lost 7 bases.

This clonotype was seen a handful of times. This chain uses TRBV7-6 with TRBJ2-4; 8 bases are shared with TRBD1. Germline CDR1 SGHVS, CDR2 FNYEAQ. V shed 5 bases, J shed 7 bases, and the junction held 10 bases outside the gene matches. The CDR3 runs 15 residues. The CDR3 nucleotides read TGTGCCAGCAGCCCAGGACAGGGTTTAGGGAACATTCAGTACTTC. Translated: CASSPGQGLGNIQYF.

This clonotype has at least ten counts. This CDR3 reads CASSSPGQGVETQYF. CDR3 in DNA: TGTGCCAGCAGTTCACCGGGACAGGGTGTAGAGACCCAGTACTTC. J is TRBJ2-5 and V is TRBV28, with TRBD1 identical over 9 bases. Trimming at V came to 4 bases and at J to 4 bases, leaving 7 bases not matched to a gene. The CDR3 totals 15 residues. Germline CDR1 and CDR2: MDHEN and SYDVKM.

The genes are TRBV7-2 and TRBJ2-7; TRBD2 is a possible D gene (6 bases). This CDR3 contains 15 residues. Per the germline V gene, CDR1 is SGHTA and CDR2 is FQGNSA. Trimming took 3 bases from V and 0 from J, leaving 12 bases between them. The CDR3 sequence: CASSLRDGRSYEQYF. CDR3 coding DNA: TGTGCCAGCAGCTTGCGGGACGGACGCTCCTACGAGCAGTACTTC.

This clonotype has ten or more counts. This chain links TRBV5-1 with TRBJ1-1; D ambiguous. Trimming took off 1 base at V and 2 bases at J, with 12 bases between the two ends. The CDR3 sequence is 15 residues long. Germline V gene data show CDR1 as SGHRS and CDR2 as YFSETQ. The CDR3 loop is CASSLSGEGNTEAFF. CDR3 nucleotides: TGCGCCAGCAGCTTGTCGGGCGAGGGAAACACTGAAGCTTTCTTT. Full variable domain (outside the CDR3, taken from reference TRBV5-1 and TRBJ1-1): KAGVTQTPRYLIKTRGQQVTLSCSPISGHRSVSWYQQTPGQGLQFLFEYFSETQRNKGNFPGRFSGRQFSNSRSEMNVSTLELGDSALYLCASSLSGEGNTEAFFGQGTRLTVV.

The rearrangement uses TRBV9 and TRBJ2-3, with D uncertain. Germline V CDR1 and CDR2: SGDLS, YYNGEE. CDR3 size: 15 residues. The V end was cut by 1 base, the J end by 4 bases, with 13 bases between. CDR3: CASSVRLTGPDTQYF. The CDR3 DNA follows: TGTGCCAGCAGCGTAAGGTTAACCGGGCCAGATACGCAGTATTTT.

This clonotype was picked up a small number of times. This chain connects TRBV7-9 to TRBJ2-1; D call uncertain. Trimming removed 1 base from V and 5 bases from J, with 6 bases in between. Germline CDR1 and CDR2: SEHNR and FQNEAQ (reference sequence). CDR3 size: 13 residues. The CDR3 sequence: CASSLGAHNEQFF. The CDR3 nucleotides read TGTGCCAGCAGCTTAGGGGCTCACAATGAGCAGTTCTTC. Combining the CDR3 with reference TRBV7-9 and TRBJ2-1 gives the whole variable domain DTGVSQNPRHKITKRGQNVTFRCDPISEHNRLYWYRQTLGQGPEFLTYFQNEAQLEKSRLLSDRFSAERPKGSFSTLEIQRTEQGDSAMYLCASSLGAHNEQFFGPGTRLTVL.

This clonotype was seen a handful of times. The chain is built from TRBV3-1 and TRBJ2-5; TRBD2 is a possible D gene (7 bases). Trimming stripped 1 base from V and 1 base from J, with 13 bases between. The CDR3 extends over 16 amino acids. Germline CDR1 LGHDT, CDR2 YNNKEL (reference sequence). The CDR3, as DNA: TGTGCCAGCAGCCAAGGACTAGCAGGGGCCCAAGAGACCCAGTACTTC. It encodes CASSQGLAGAQETQYF.

This sequence joins TRBV7-3 and TRBJ2-1, with TRBD1 identical over 10 bases. J gave up 4 bases and V 1 base, and 10 bases lay outside the gene matches. The CDR3 covers 18 residues. Germline V CDR1 and CDR2: SGHTA, FQGTGA. For the CDR3, the DNA is TGTGCCAGCAGCTTAAGGCCTCCGGGACAGGGGACTTACAATGAGCAGTTCTTC. This encodes CASSLRPPGQGTYNEQFF.

The J gene is TRBJ2-1, the V gene TRBV12-5, with TRBD1 identical over 11 bases. The CDR3 runs to 18 residues. Germline V gene data show CDR1 as LGHNT and CDR2 as FRNRAP. J lost 5 bases, V lost 3 bases, and 12 bases had no gene match. The CDR3 nucleotides are TGTGCTAGTGGTTTCCAACCCACGGACAGGGGGCTAGACAATGAGCAGTTCTTC. Translated, it gives CASGFQPTDRGLDNEQFF. The full variable domain, its missing parts supplied by reference TRBV12-5 and TRBJ2-1, is DARVTQTPRHKVTEMGQEVTMRCQPILGHNTVFWYRQTMMQGLELLAYFRNRAPLDDSGMPKDRFSAEMPDATLATLKIQPSEPRDSAVYFCASGFQPTDRGLDNEQFFGPGTRLTVL.

This clonotype was seen only a few times. CDR3: CASSLTGTIGDTQYF. In DNA form, the CDR3 reads TGTGCCAGCAGTCTCACCGGGACTATCGGAGATACGCAGTATTTT. The rearrangement joins TRBV7-3 to TRBJ2-3, with 7 bases aligning to TRBD2. CDR3 size: 15 residues. The germline CDR1 and CDR2 sequences are SGHTA and FQGTGA. The V gene end was trimmed by 6 bases and the J gene end by 5 bases; junction bases not matched to a gene: 11.

This clonotype was seen just once. The chain is built from TRBV21-1 and TRBJ2-4. TRBJ2-7 matches the DNA end more closely, so the J call is doubtful. TRBV21-1 is classified as a pseudogene. The CDR3 extends over 16 amino acids. Here the CDR3 DNA reads TGTGCCAGCAGCTCCACCCAGTACGACAAATTCTACGAGCAGTACTTC. Its translation is CASSSTQYDKFYEQYF.

The chain recombines TRBV7-3 with TRBJ1-1; 11 nucleotides align to TRBD1. Germline V CDR1 and CDR2: SGHTA, FQGTGA. The CDR3 length is 17 residues. The J segment lost 1 base and the V segment lost 5 bases, leaving 9 bases of the junction unmatched. In nucleotides, the CDR3 is TGTGCCAGCAGCCTATTCTCCGGGACAGGGGGGAACACTGAAGCTTTCTTT. Translation: CASSLFSGTGGNTEAFF.

This clonotype came up a few times. The V call is TRBV28, the J call TRBJ2-5; 8 positions match TRBD2. Per the germline V gene, CDR1 is MDHEN and CDR2 is SYDVKM. J gave up 4 bases and V 3 bases, and 4 bases lay outside the gene matches. The CDR3 extends over 14 amino acids. The CDR3 sequence is CASSLTGGRETQYF. The CDR3, as DNA: TGTGCCAGCAGTTTGACGGGAGGGCGAGAGACCCAGTACTTC.

This chain uses TRBV6-1 with TRBJ1-2; 8 positions match TRBD1. The CDR3 loop spans 14 amino acids. After removal of 6 bases from V and 9 bases from J, the junction contained 12 bases not matched to a gene. Germline assignment: CDR1 MNHNS and CDR2 SASEGT. CDR3 sequence: CASSDNGQGWSYTF. CDR3 coding DNA: TGTGCCAGCAGCGACAATGGACAGGGATGGAGCTACACCTTC.

This clonotype showed up just a few times. The chain recombines TRBV20-1 with TRBJ2-3; no clear D. The germline V gene has CDR1 DFQATT and CDR2 SNEGSKA (reference sequence). CDR3 length: 14 residues. Trimming took off 3 bases at V and 0 bases at J, with 10 bases between the two ends. The CDR3 reads CSASGGTSTDTQYF. The CDR3 DNA sequence: TGCAGTGCTAGTGGTGGAACTAGCACAGATACGCAGTATTTT.

In its sample, this clonotype was seen a few times. At one of its ends the junction is not consistent with the germline gene, which may arise from a read error. V and J are TRBV9 and TRBJ1-1, with D hard to call. The V gene's germline CDR1 is SGDLS and CDR2 YYNGEE. This CDR3 has 15 amino acids. DNA of the CDR3: TGTGCCAGCACTCTTAAAGACGAGTCGAACACTGAGGCTTTCTTT. This codes for CASTLKDESNTEAFF.

This chain uses TRBV4-1 with TRBJ2-1, with D possibly matching TRBD1 (5 bases). Germline loops: CDR1 MGHRA, CDR2 YSYEKL. The length of the CDR3 is 17 residues. Trimming removed 0 bases from V and 0 bases from J, with 12 bases in between. DNA for the CDR3: TGCGCCAGCAGCCAAGATTCAGACAGTAGCTCCTACAATGAGCAGTTCTTC. Amino acids: CASSQDSDSSSYNEQFF.

The V call is TRBV10-3, the J call TRBJ1-4; 7 positions agree with TRBD1. CDR1 ENHRY and CDR2 SYGVKD come from the germline V gene. J gave up 4 bases and V 10 bases, and 15 bases lay outside the gene matches. This CDR3 is 16 amino acids long. The CDR3 reads CATSPNEGGVNEKLFF. The CDR3 nucleotides are TGTGCCACCTCGCCCAACGAAGGGGGCGTTAATGAAAAACTGTTTTTT.

This chain connects TRBV6-1 to TRBJ2-3; 12 bases fit TRBD2. The germline V gene encodes CDR1 MNHNS and CDR2 SASEGT. V was pared by 4 bases and J by 0 bases, with 8 bases of the junction left unmatched. The CDR3 runs 18 residues. The CDR3 loop reads CASSGERTSGVSTDTQYF. For the CDR3, the DNA is TGTGCCAGCAGTGGGGAGAGGACTAGCGGGGTGAGCACAGATACGCAGTATTTT.